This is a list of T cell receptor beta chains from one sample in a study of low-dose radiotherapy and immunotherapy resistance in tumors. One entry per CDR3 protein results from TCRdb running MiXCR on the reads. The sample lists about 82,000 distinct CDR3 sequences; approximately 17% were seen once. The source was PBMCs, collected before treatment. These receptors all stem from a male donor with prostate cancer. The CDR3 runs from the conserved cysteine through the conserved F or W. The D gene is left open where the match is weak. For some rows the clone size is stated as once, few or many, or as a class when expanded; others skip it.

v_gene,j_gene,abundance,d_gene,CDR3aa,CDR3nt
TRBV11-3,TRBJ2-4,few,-,CASSLSQGGKNIQYF,TGTGCCAGCAGCTTGAGCCAGGGTGGCAAAAACATTCAGTACTTC
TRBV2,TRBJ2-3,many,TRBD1,CAITPTRGQGTDTQYF,TGTGCCATCACCCCGACGAGGGGGCAAGGCACAGATACGCAGTATTTT
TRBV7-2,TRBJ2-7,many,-,CASIPFRGGYEQYF,TGTGCCAGCATTCCTTTCAGGGGGGGATACGAGCAGTACTTC
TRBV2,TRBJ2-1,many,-,CASTNRGFVSYNEQFF,TGTGCCAGCACTAACCGGGGTTTTGTGTCCTACAATGAGCAGTTCTTC
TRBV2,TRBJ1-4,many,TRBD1,CASVQARGTGEKLFF,TGTGCCAGCGTCCAAGCCAGGGGGACGGGTGAAAAACTGTTTTTT
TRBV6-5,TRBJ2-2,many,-,CASSYAGLRETVAGELFF,TGTGCCAGCAGTTACGCGGGACTCCGGGAGACGGTGGCCGGGGAGCTGTTTTTT
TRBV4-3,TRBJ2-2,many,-,CASSQPLRGTGELFF,TGCGCCAGCAGCCAACCCCTCCGAGGAACCGGGGAGCTGTTTTTT
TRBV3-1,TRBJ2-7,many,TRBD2,CASSPAGTSGGEQYF,TGTGCCAGCAGCCCAGCGGGGACTAGCGGGGGCGAGCAGTACTTC
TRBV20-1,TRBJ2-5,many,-,CSAYDRTQYF,TGCAGCGCCTACGATCGGACCCAGTACTTC
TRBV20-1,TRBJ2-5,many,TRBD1,CSARAPDRAETQYF,TGCAGTGCTAGAGCTCCCGACAGGGCAGAGACCCAGTACTTC
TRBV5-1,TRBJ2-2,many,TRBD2,CASRIAGGPDGELFF,TGCGCCAGCAGGATAGCGGGGGGACCAGACGGGGAGCTGTTTTTT
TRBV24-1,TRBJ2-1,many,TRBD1,CATSDLRSGQGAGEQFF,TGTGCCACCAGTGATTTAAGGTCGGGCCAGGGGGCCGGGGAGCAGTTCTTC
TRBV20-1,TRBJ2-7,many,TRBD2,CSAVTSGVQYF,TGCAGTGCTGTTACTAGCGGCGTTCAGTACTTC
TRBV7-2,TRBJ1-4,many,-,CASSPRFGGRSEKLFF,TGTGCCAGCAGCCCCCGTTTCGGGGGGCGATCTGAAAAACTGTTTTTT
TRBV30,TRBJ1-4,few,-,CAGLGAEKLFF,TGTGCCGGCCTAGGGGCAGAAAAACTGTTTTTT
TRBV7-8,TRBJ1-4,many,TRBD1,CASSQGTGTRKTNEKLFF,TGTGCCAGCAGCCAGGGGACAGGGACTAGGAAAACTAATGAAAAACTGTTTTTT
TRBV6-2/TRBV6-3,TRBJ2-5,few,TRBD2,CASSFYPSGNGETQYF,TGTGCCAGCAGTTTCTACCCTAGCGGGAATGGAGAGACCCAGTACTTC
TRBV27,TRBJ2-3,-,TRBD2,CASSLRVAGQDTQYF,TGTGCCAGCAGTTTAAGGGTAGCGGGCCAGGATACGCAGTATTTT
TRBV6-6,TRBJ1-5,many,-,CASSYQDRHNQPQHF,TGTGCCAGCAGTTATCAAGACAGGCACAATCAGCCCCAGCATTTT
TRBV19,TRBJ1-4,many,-,CASSSRTEEKLFF,TGTGCCAGTAGTAGCAGGACGGAAGAAAAACTGTTTTTT
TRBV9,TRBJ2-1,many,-,CASSGSGAGIYNEQFF,TGTGCCAGCAGCGGCTCTGGGGCAGGGATTTACAATGAGCAGTTCTTC
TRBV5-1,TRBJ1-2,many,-,CASSLVPGANYGYTF,TGCGCCAGCAGCTTGGTTCCAGGAGCGAACTATGGCTACACCTTC
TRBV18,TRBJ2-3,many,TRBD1,CASSQRGQGDTDTQYF,TGTGCCAGCTCCCAACGCGGACAGGGGGACACAGATACGCAGTATTTT
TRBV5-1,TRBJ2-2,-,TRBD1,CASSLEQGAGELFF,TGCGCCAGCAGCTTGGAGCAGGGGGCCGGGGAGCTGTTTTTT
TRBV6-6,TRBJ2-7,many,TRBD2,CASSYPGLAGNYEQYF,TGTGCCAGCAGTTACCCGGGACTAGCGGGTAACTACGAGCAGTACTTC
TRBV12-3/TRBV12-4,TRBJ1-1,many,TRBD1,CASSFRQGGAEAFF,TGTGCCAGCAGTTTCCGACAGGGGGGCGCTGAAGCTTTCTTT
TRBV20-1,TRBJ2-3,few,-,CSALRVAAGGTDTQYF,TGCAGTGCCCTCCGGGTCGCGGCCGGGGGCACAGATACGCAGTATTTT
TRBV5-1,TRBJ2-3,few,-,CASSSVRDYRGTDTQYF,TGCGCCAGCAGCTCCGTCCGGGACTACAGGGGTACAGATACGCAGTATTTT